This T cell receptor beta chain was observed in a study of a mutant IDH1 vaccine in newly diagnosed glioma. The wider study: Vaccines were begun 4-6 weeks after radiotherapy alone, or with temozolomide cycles. Among treated patients, 62.5% were male and around 40% female, and mean age was approximately 43 years. The V12 visit happened in week 35, and the V13 visit happened in week 47.

Data came from immunoSEQ multiplex PCR; TCRdb stores just in-frame clones and leaves some out. The sample lists about 46,000 clones; 85% to 95% were seen once. The CDR3 extends over 14 amino acids. Germline V CDR1 and CDR2: SGHVS, FNYEAQ. Trimming removed 2 bases at V and 0 bases at J, with 7 bases between. As for this clone: Its antigen is not known.

Sample time point: week 35, safety follow-up. Vaccination used 300 ug of mutant IDH1 20-mer peptide per dose, with topical imiquimod. At weeks 1, 3, 5, 7, 11, 15, 19 and 23, patients received a vaccination, eight in all. This TCR was sampled from a man between 45 and 60 years old with glioma. The chain carries TRBV7-6 and TRBJ1-1; the D gene is possibly TRBD1 (5 bases). The sample here was PBMCs, taken from a glioma patient whose treatment included an IDH1 peptide vaccine. CDR3 sequence reads: CASSLTGMNTEAFF. As DNA, the CDR3 is TGTGCCAGCAGCTTAACAGGAATGAACACTGAAGCTTTCTTT. Supplemented by reference TRBV7-6 and TRBJ1-1, the full variable domain reads GAGVSQSPRYKVTKRGQDVALRCDPISGHVSLYWYRQALGQGPEFLTYFNYEAQQDKSGLPNDRFSAERPEGSISTLTIQRTEQRDSAMYRCASSLTGMNTEAFFGQGTRLTVV.